This TCR beta chain was found in a study of OX40 agonist ivuxolimab in advanced cancers. As for the study in general: The mean age was roughly 60 years, ranging from about 20 to 90, with 82.7% of participants male.

Profiled with immunoSEQ multiplex PCR; TCRdb holds only in-frame clones, not every one. The sample includes 70,000 to 100,000 clones, approximately 90% of them seen just once. J lost 1 base, V lost 2 bases, and 4 bases had no gene match. CDR1 is SGHVS, CDR2 FNYEAQ, per germline. The CDR3 contains 17 residues. The chain joins TRBV7-6 to TRBJ2-2; 10 bases align to TRBD2. The material was CD4+ or CD8+ T cells sorted from blood, obtained in a trial of the OX40 agonist ivuxolimab. This sequence was found in an adult with an advanced solid tumor such as melanoma, head and neck, liver or kidney cancer. The CDR3: CASSLFPSGGNTGELFF. The CDR3 bases are TGTGCCAGCAGCTTATTTCCTAGCGGGGGGAACACCGGGGAGCTGTTTTTT. The full variable domain, in which reference TRBV7-6 and TRBJ2-2 provide the parts outside the CDR3, is GAGVSQSPRYKVTKRGQDVALRCDPISGHVSLYWYRQALGQGPEFLTYFNYEAQQDKSGLPNDRFSAERPEGSISTLTIQRTEQRDSAMYRCASSLFPSGGNTGELFFGEGSRLTVL.